This record concerns one T cell receptor beta chain sequence. Its target is not known. This specimen belongs to a study of cytomegalovirus exposure and HLA in healthy donors. Study-wide results and limits: A list of about 180 TCR beta chains associated with cytomegalovirus was given. The records held CMV serostatus as the only immune exposure information. Most TCR sequences showed up rarely, but some public TCRs showed up in many donors.

Germline CDR1 MNHEY, CDR2 SVGAGI. Trimming removed 2 bases at V and 6 bases at J, with 13 bases between. The CDR3 covers 14 residues. In the PCR, 60 Vbeta and 13 Jbeta primers were used. TCRdb's table, derived via immunoSEQ multiplex PCR, lists solely in-frame clones and lacks some. Of some 84,000 clones listed, roughly 73% were seen once; the top ten hold around 2%. The receptor was isolated from a boy aged 5-17 years in good health and CMV-seronegative. Sequencing input: PBMCs. The J gene is TRBJ2-5, the V gene TRBV6-5; D is perhaps TRBD2 (7 bases). The CDR3: CASSYGSGGKTQYF. The CDR3 DNA sequence: TGTGCCAGCAGTTACGGGTCGGGGGGCAAGACCCAGTACTTC.